Sequencing of this T cell receptor (beta chain) was carried out in a study of metastatic and nonmetastatic thyroid tumors. Overall study: Both malignant and benign thyroid patients supplied peripheral blood and tumor or nodule tissue samples, across which the repertoires of these patients were then compared.

CDR3 length: 15 residues. The germline CDR1 and CDR2 sequences are SGHAT and FQNNGV. Trimming cost V 5 bases and J 2 bases, with 13 bases left between them. Each patient went into thyroid surgery without having received any treatment. Authors' analysis steps: Across clinicopathological groups, CDR3 differences served as the basis for building a distant-metastasis classifier for papillary thyroid cancer. TCRdb re-called the PCR reads via MiXCR. These V and J calls derive from TCRdb rather than the authors' analysis. Here the sample spans roughly 6,200 clones, about 34% being singletons. The sequence was obtained from a female donor with papillary thyroid cancer or a benign thyroid nodule (not recorded which). Some clones in this sample may be carry-over from other donors' samples. Sequencing used adjacent normal tissue. The chain links TRBV11-2 to TRBJ2-1, with D perhaps TRBD1 (6 bases). CDR3 region: CASSNRVGTYNEQFF. The CDR3 DNA reads TGTGCCAGCAGCAACAGGGTCGGGACCTACAATGAGCAGTTCTTC.